This T cell receptor beta chain was sequenced for a study of blood T cell repertoires in COVID-19. Study-wide background: Whether acute or convalescent, the COVID-19 samples came from the United States, Italy and Spain.

Original data processing: Estimation of nucleated cell counts was performed using reference gene primer amplification. Profiled with immunoSEQ multiplex PCR; TCRdb holds only in-frame clones, not every one. V and J calls and clone size are copied from that table; D and trimming were computed from the DNA. Found here are about 110,000 clones, almost 90% of them singletons; the top ten hold about 1%. Germline V CDR1 and CDR2: SGHRS, YFSETQ. The trim removed 1 base at V and 3 bases at J, leaving 1 base unmatched. This CDR3 is 15 amino acids long. The chain combines TRBV5-1 with TRBJ2-1, with TRBD2 identical over 10 bases. The sequence derives from a woman aged 50 to 60 with active or convalescent COVID-19. Sequencing was carried out using peripheral blood. CDR3 in DNA: TGCGCCAGCAGCTTGCTAGCGGGGGACTACAATGAGCAGTTCTTC. Its protein product is CASSLLAGDYNEQFF.